These 23 T cell receptor beta chains came from one sample sequenced in a study of T-cell reconstitution after alpha-beta-depleted transplantation in children. Unique molecular identifiers were incorporated into the prepared TCRbeta library. TCRdb re-called the PCR reads with MiXCR, one entry per CDR3 protein. The sample records almost 600,000 distinct CDR3 sequences, approximately 30% being singletons. The material was PBMCs, obtained before TCRalphabeta/CD19-depleted stem cell transplant. The source of these receptors is a boy younger than two with Wiskott-Aldrich syndrome, due to receive a stem cell transplant.

This clonotype was picked up one time. This sequence joins TRBV2 and TRBJ2-5; unclear D gene. The V gene's germline CDR1 is SNHLY and CDR2 FYNNEI. V was shortened by 6 bases and J by 4 bases, with 18 bases between the two germline ends. CDR3 length equals 15 residues. The CDR3 DNA is TGTGCCAGCAGATACCGACTGATGACTGGAGAGACCCAGTACTTC. Protein sequence: CASRYRLMTGETQYF.

This chain links TRBV29-1 with TRBJ2-1; 9 bases are a match to TRBD1. V shed 6 bases and J 15 bases; nucleotides not matched to a gene: 21. CDR1 is SQVTM, CDR2 ANQGSEA, per germline. The CDR3 runs to 15 residues. The CDR3 DNA reads TGCAGCGTAACCCGGGACAGGGTTGGGCAAGATGGTCGGTTCTTC. Its translation: CSVTRDRVGQDGRFF.

This CDR3 is CASSGHRGLDTGELFF. For the CDR3, the DNA is TGTGCCAGCAGTGGTCACAGGGGGCTAGACACCGGGGAGCTGTTTTTT. The chain employs TRBV7-9 and TRBJ2-2, with TRBD1 matching over 9 bases. J lost 3 bases, V lost 6 bases, and 8 bases had no gene match. Germline V gives CDR1 SEHNR, CDR2 FQNEAQ (reference sequence). The CDR3 is made up of 16 amino acids.

The chain combines TRBV24-1 with TRBJ1-5; 8 bases map to TRBD1. The germline gives CDR1 KGHDR, CDR2 SFDVKD. CDR3 length equals 14 residues. The trim removed 5 bases at V and 2 bases at J, leaving 1 base unmatched. The CDR3 coding sequence is TGTGCCACCAGTGCAGGGGGCGGCAATCAGCCCCAGCATTTT. Protein product: CATSAGGGNQPQHF.

In this sample, this clonotype turned up a few times. This rearrangement joins TRBV10-3 to TRBJ2-2, with D unresolved. V lost 7 bases, J lost 2 bases, and 14 bases lay in between. This CDR3 has 15 amino acids. Per germline, CDR1 ENHRY and CDR2 SYGVKD. The CDR3 loop is CAITSFDANTGELFF. The DNA for the CDR3 is TGTGCCATCACCTCTTTCGACGCAAACACCGGGGAGCTGTTTTTT.

The chain carries TRBV2 and TRBJ2-1; 12 bases agree with TRBD2. This CDR3 comprises 13 residues. CDR1 and CDR2 from the germline V gene are SNHLY and FYNNEI. V gave up 3 bases and J gave up 15 bases; unmatched junction bases: 6. The CDR3, as DNA: TGTGCCAGCAGTGAGGGGCTAGCGGGAGGGTGGTTCTTC. This encodes CASSEGLAGGWFF.

J is TRBJ1-1 and V is TRBV6-5, with a tentative D call TRBD1 (5 bases). The CDR3 runs 16 residues. Per the germline V gene, CDR1 is MNHEY and CDR2 is SVGAGI. Trimming shortened V by 2 bases and J by 2 bases, and 15 bases separated the two germline ends. The CDR3, as DNA: TGTGCCAGCAGTTACGGGTCGGGGGGAACTAACACTGAAGCTTTCTTT. This translates into CASSYGSGGTNTEAFF.

The chain links TRBV27 to TRBJ2-5, with 8 bases matching TRBD1. The CDR3 extends over 15 amino acids. V lost 3 bases, J lost 3 bases, and 6 bases stayed unmatched. Germline-derived CDR1 and CDR2 are MNHEY and SMNVEV (reference sequence). The CDR3 loop is CASSLETGDKETQYF. CDR3 DNA: TGTGCCAGCAGTTTGGAGACAGGGGACAAAGAGACCCAGTACTTC.

Details on this clonotype: A junction boundary mismatches the germline segment, possibly from a read error. The chain joins TRBV20-1 to TRBJ1-1, with TRBD1 matching 9 bases. Germline V gene data show CDR1 as DFQATT and CDR2 as SNEGSKA (reference sequence). The CDR3 sequence is 12 residues long. The CDR3 sequence is CSASGDRVSAPF. CDR3 coding DNA: TGCAGTGCTAGTGGGGACAGGGTATCTGCCCCGTTT.

The rearrangement links TRBV7-2 to TRBJ2-3, with D possibly matching TRBD1 (5 bases). The V end lost 1 base, the J end lost 3 bases, and 11 bases lay between the germline ends. CDR1 is SGHTA and CDR2 is FQGNSA in the germline V gene. The CDR3 is 15 residues long. The CDR3 loop is CASSLVGQRTDTQYF. DNA for the CDR3: TGTGCCAGCAGCTTAGTTGGACAAAGGACAGATACGCAGTATTTT.

The rearrangement links TRBV20-1 to TRBJ2-3, with 9 bases identical to TRBD2. V trimming: 5 bases; J trimming: 3 bases; junction bases outside the gene matches: 9. CDR3 size: 15 residues. The V gene's germline CDR1 is DFQATT and CDR2 SNEGSKA (reference sequence). The CDR3 spells CSAPLWREGTDTQYF. The CDR3 region has the DNA TGCAGTGCTCCCCTTTGGCGGGAGGGGACAGATACGCAGTATTTT.

The genes are TRBV28 and TRBJ2-1; D is uncertain. The CDR3 loop spans 13 amino acids. V was shortened by 2 bases and J by 3 bases, with 5 bases between the two germline ends. CDR1 and CDR2 from the germline V gene are MDHEN and SYDVKM. The CDR3 is CASSLNFYNEQFF. As DNA, the CDR3 is TGTGCCAGCAGTTTAAACTTCTACAATGAGCAGTTCTTC.

The chain combines TRBV28 with TRBJ2-5, with TRBD2 matching over 7 bases. V gave up 3 bases and J gave up 2 bases; unmatched junction bases: 6. The CDR3 is made up of 15 amino acids. CDR1 and CDR2 from the germline V gene are MDHEN and SYDVKM. The CDR3 loop is CASSFWSSGQETQYF. The CDR3 DNA is TGTGCCAGCAGTTTTTGGTCTAGCGGTCAAGAGACCCAGTACTTC.

This clonotype occurred a few times. The chain joins TRBV20-1 to TRBJ1-1; 9 bases agree with TRBD1. V gave up 6 bases and J gave up 2 bases; unmatched junction bases: 4. This CDR3 has 13 residues. CDR1 is DFQATT, CDR2 SNEGSKA, per germline (reference sequence). CDR3 sequence: CSAGTGKNTEAFF. CDR3 nucleotide sequence: TGCAGTGCGGGGACAGGGAAAAACACTGAAGCTTTCTTT.

This clonotype was observed a few times. J is TRBJ2-2 and V is TRBV5-1; D call uncertain. CDR1 is SGHRS and CDR2 is YFSETQ in the germline V gene. V was shortened by 0 bases and J by 4 bases, with 7 bases between the two germline ends. The CDR3 loop spans 14 amino acids. Here the CDR3 reads CASSLGAGTGELFF. CDR3 nucleotide sequence: TGCGCCAGCAGCTTGGGTGCCGGCACCGGGGAGCTGTTTTTT.

This chain links TRBV12-3 or TRBV12-4 with TRBJ2-1, with D uncertain. CDR3 length equals 15 residues. V lost 4 bases and J 5 bases, leaving 15 bases between the germline ends. CDR3 bases: TGTGCCAGCAGTTCAGGCAGCTTAAGAAACAATGAGCAGTTCTTC. Protein sequence: CASSSGSLRNNEQFF.

The rearrangement links TRBV7-8 to TRBJ2-5; a possible D gene is TRBD1 (5 bases). Per the germline V gene, CDR1 is SGHVS and CDR2 is FQNEAQ. V was shortened by 0 bases and J by 7 bases, with 9 bases between the two germline ends. The CDR3 consists of 13 residues. In DNA, the CDR3 is TGTGCCAGCAGCTTAGCCAGGGTGGGGACCCAGTACTTC. It encodes CASSLARVGTQYF.

The J gene is TRBJ1-6, the V gene TRBV14; 7 positions agree with TRBD1. Looked up from germline, CDR1 is SGHDN and CDR2 is FVKESK. V lost 4 bases, J lost 9 bases, and 15 bases stayed unmatched. The CDR3 contains 17 residues. In nucleotides, the CDR3 is TGTGCCAGCAGCCCCTTAAGGGGGCTTGAGAAAGGTTCACCCCTCCACTTT. Translated: CASSPLRGLEKGSPLHF.

The V gene is TRBV27, the J gene TRBJ2-3; 7 bases line up with TRBD2. V trimming: 5 bases; J trimming: 6 bases; junction bases outside the gene matches: 8. Germline assignment: CDR1 MNHEY and CDR2 SMNVEV (reference sequence). The CDR3 sequence is 14 residues long. The CDR3 nucleotides read TGTGCCAGCAGTCAGCGGGACTCAGGGGATACGCAGTATTTT. It specifies CASSQRDSGDTQYF.

In its sample, this clonotype was seen a few times. This CDR3 reads CASSRASGAASTDTQYF. CDR3 coding DNA: TGTGCCAGCAGTCGGGCTAGCGGAGCTGCTAGCACAGATACGCAGTATTTT. The V and J genes are TRBV25-1 and TRBJ2-3, with TRBD2 identical over 7 bases. The length of the CDR3 is 17 residues. In germline, CDR1 is MGHDK, CDR2 SYGVNS. V gave up 5 bases and J gave up 0 bases; unmatched junction bases: 11.

The chain couples TRBV5-5 to TRBJ2-3, with 7 bases aligning to TRBD2. The CDR3 loop spans 12 amino acids. Trimming cost V 2 bases and J 9 bases; bases outside gene matches: 3. From germline, CDR1 is SGHKS and CDR2 YYEKEE (reference sequence). The CDR3 DNA follows: TGTGCCAGCAGCTTAGCGGGACGGACGCAGTATTTT. This translates into CASSLAGRTQYF.

The chain links TRBV5-1 to TRBJ2-5, with 8 nucleotides matching TRBD2. V trimming: 1 base; J trimming: 5 bases; junction bases outside the gene matches: 10. The CDR3 runs 16 residues. The V gene's germline CDR1 is SGHRS and CDR2 YFSETQ. CDR3 nucleotide sequence: TGCGCCAGCAGCTTGAATTTCGGGACTAGGGGGGAGACCCAGTACTTC. It encodes CASSLNFGTRGETQYF.

This rearrangement joins TRBV20-1 to TRBJ2-1; D remains ambiguous. Germline lookup yields CDR1 DFQATT and CDR2 SNEGSKA (reference sequence). The CDR3 extends over 14 amino acids. Trimming shortened V by 3 bases and J by 0 bases, and 9 bases separated the two germline ends. The CDR3 is CSASAYSSYNEQFF. In DNA, the CDR3 is TGCAGTGCTAGTGCTTATAGCTCCTACAATGAGCAGTTCTTC.